This TCR beta chain stems from a study of neurological immune-mediated disorders. General study results and limits: Among 34 multiple sclerosis patients, phylogenetic grouping put the repertoires of 18 into a single related-CDR3 cluster, a possible signature. None of the CDR3 amino acid sequences of expanded clones were shared across subjects, and this suggested private repertoires in all groups.

5'RACE with 10-nucleotide random UMIs generated the cDNA. Each CDR3 protein gets one entry after TCRdb re-called the 5' RACE reads with MiXCR. The sample includes some 57,000 distinct CDR3 sequences, approximately 3.6% of them seen just once. Unsorted libraries were prepared from 2 million PBMCs that had been stored at -80 C. Regarding this clonotype: The antigen is not known.

Trimming pared 1 base from V and 2 bases from J, leaving 18 bases between. There are 17 residues in the CDR3. Looked up from germline, CDR1 is SGHTA and CDR2 is FQGNSA. The sample taken for sequencing was PBMCs. The clonotype comes from a woman aged 55 to 70 with multiple sclerosis. This chain links TRBV7-2 with TRBJ2-7, with D tentatively TRBD2 (6 bases). The CDR3 loop reads CASSLVSIAERAYEQYF. The CDR3 bases are TGTGCCAGCAGCTTAGTATCCATAGCCGAGCGGGCCTACGAGCAGTACTTC.